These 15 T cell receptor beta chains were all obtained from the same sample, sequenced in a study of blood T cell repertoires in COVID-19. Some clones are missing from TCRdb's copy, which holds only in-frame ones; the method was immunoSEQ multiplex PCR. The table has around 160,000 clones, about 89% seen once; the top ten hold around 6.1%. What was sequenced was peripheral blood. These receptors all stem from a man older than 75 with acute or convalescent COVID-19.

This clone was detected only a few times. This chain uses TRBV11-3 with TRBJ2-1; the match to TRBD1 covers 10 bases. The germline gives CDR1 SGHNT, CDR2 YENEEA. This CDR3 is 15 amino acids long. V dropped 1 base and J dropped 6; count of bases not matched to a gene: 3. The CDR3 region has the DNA TGTGCCAGCAGCTTAGTTGGACAGGGGGTCAATGAGCAGTTCTTC. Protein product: CASSLVGQGVNEQFF.

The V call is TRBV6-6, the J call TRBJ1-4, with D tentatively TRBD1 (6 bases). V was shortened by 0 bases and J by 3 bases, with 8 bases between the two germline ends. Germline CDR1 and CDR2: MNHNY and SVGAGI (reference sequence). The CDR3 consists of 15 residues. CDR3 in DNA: TGTGCCAGCAGTTACTCGCGGGGGCCTAATGAAAAACTGTTTTTT. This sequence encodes CASSYSRGPNEKLFF.

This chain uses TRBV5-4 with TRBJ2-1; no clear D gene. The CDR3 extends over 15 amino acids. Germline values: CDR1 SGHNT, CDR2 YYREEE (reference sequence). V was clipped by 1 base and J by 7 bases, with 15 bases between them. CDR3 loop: CASSLTVEIVNEQFF. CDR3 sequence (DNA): TGTGCCAGCAGCTTGACGGTGGAGATCGTAAATGAGCAGTTCTTC.

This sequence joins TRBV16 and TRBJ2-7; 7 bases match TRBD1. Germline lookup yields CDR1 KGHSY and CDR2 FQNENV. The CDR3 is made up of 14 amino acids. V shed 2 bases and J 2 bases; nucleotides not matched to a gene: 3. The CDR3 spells CASSQTGAAYEQYF. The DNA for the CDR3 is TGTGCCAGCAGCCAAACAGGGGCCGCCTACGAGCAGTACTTC.

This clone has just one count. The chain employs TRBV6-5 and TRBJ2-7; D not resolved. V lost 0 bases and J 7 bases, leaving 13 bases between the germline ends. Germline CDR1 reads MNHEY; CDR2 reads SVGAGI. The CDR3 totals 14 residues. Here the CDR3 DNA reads TGTGCCAGCAGTTACTCGAGTGATTCCCGGGAGCAGTACTTC. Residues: CASSYSSDSREQYF.

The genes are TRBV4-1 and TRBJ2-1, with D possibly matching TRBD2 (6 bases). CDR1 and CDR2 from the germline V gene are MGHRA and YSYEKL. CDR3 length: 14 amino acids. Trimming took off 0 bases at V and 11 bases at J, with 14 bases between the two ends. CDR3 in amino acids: CASSQDRVRDQQFF. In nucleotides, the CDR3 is TGCGCCAGCAGCCAAGATCGGGTGCGGGACCAGCAGTTCTTC.

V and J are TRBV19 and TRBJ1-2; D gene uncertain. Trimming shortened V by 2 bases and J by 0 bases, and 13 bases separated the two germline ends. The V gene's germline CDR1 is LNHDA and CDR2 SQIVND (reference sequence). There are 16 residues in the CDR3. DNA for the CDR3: TGTGCCAGTAGTATATTCCTTTCGGTAGCTAACTATGGCTACACCTTC. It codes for CASSIFLSVANYGYTF.

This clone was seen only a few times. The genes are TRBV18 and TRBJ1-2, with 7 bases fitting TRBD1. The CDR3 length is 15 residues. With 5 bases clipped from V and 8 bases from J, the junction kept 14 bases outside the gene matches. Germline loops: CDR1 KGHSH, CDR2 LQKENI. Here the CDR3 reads CASSSRQGQREGYTF. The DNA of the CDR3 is TGTGCCAGCTCATCGAGACAGGGCCAAAGGGAGGGCTACACCTTC.

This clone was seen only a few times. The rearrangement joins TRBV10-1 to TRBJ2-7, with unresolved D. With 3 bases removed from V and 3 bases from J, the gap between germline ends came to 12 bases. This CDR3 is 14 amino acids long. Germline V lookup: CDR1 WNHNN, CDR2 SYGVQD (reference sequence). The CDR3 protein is CASSDDLRGYEQYF. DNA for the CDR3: TGCGCCAGCAGTGACGATCTGCGTGGCTACGAGCAGTACTTC.

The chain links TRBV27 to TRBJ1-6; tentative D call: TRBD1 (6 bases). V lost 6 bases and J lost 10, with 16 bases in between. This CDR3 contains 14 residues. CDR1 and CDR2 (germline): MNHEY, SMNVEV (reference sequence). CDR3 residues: CASRPRTESSPLHF. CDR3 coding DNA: TGTGCCAGCAGACCCCGGACAGAATCCTCACCCCTCCACTTT.

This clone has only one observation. The CDR3 DNA sequence: TGTGCCATTTCACGGGGGGGAGCCATGAACACTGAAGCTTTCTTT. This gives the protein CAISRGGAMNTEAFF. The chain uses TRBV6-5 and TRBJ1-1, with D perhaps matching TRBD1 (5 bases). CDR3 length equals 15 residues. Trimming removed 10 bases at V and 0 bases at J, with 18 bases between. From germline, CDR1 is MNHEY and CDR2 SVGAGI.

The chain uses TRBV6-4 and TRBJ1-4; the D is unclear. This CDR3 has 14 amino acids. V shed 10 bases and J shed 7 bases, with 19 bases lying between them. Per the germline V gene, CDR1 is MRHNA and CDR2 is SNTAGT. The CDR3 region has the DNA TGTGCCACCCCGGGAACAGAGGGAGGTGAAAAACTGTTTTTT. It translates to CATPGTEGGEKLFF.

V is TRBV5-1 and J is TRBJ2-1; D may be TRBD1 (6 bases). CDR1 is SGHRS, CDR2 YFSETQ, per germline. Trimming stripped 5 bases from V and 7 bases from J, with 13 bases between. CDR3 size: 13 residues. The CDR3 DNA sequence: TGCGCCAGCAGAATGGACAGCCTAAATGAGCAGTTCTTC. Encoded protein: CASRMDSLNEQFF.

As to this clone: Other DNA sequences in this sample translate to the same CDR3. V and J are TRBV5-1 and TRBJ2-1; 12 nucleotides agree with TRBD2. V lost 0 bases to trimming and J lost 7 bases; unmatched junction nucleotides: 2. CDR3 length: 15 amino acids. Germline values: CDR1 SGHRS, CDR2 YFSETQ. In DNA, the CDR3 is TGCGCCAGCAGCTTGGGACTAGCGGGAGTGAATGAGCAGTTCTTC. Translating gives CASSLGLAGVNEQFF.

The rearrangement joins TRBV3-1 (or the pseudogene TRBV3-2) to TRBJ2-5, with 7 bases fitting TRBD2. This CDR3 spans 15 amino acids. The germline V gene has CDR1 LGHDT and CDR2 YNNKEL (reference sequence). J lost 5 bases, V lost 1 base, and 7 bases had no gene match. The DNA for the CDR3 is TGTGCCAGCAGCCAAGTTGGGAGGGTTGAGGAGACCCAGTACTTC. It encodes CASSQVGRVEETQYF.